The 6 T cell receptor beta chains in this list originate from one sample, sequenced in a study of blood T cell repertoires in COVID-19. Using immunoSEQ multiplex PCR, the repertoire was profiled, and TCRdb retains in-frame clones only, with some absent. Of roughly 220,000 clones listed, about 79% were seen once; the top ten hold 1.3%. Sequenced sample: PBMCs or T cells enriched from blood (not recorded which). The source is a woman in her thirties or forties with acute COVID-19.

The chain carries TRBV30 and TRBJ2-7, with D perhaps given as TRBD1 or TRBD2 (6 bases each). The CDR3 length is 16 residues. Per the germline V gene, CDR1 is GTSNPN and CDR2 is SVGIG (reference sequence). V dropped 5 bases and J dropped 4 bases, with 24 bases sitting between them. CDR3 sequence: CAWGGPGGRGLYEQYF. In nucleotides, the CDR3 is TGTGCCTGGGGGGGGCCCGGTGGCAGGGGCTTATACGAGCAGTACTTC.

This clone was counted between two and nine times. V and J are TRBV5-4 and TRBJ2-1; 13 nucleotides line up with TRBD2. V was clipped by 4 bases and J by 9 bases; unmatched bases: 10. Germline CDR1 SGHNT, CDR2 YYREEE (reference sequence). This CDR3 region has 16 residues. The DNA for the CDR3 is TGTGCCAGCAGCATGGGACTAGCGGGGACAATGGGTGAGCAGTTCTTC. Translation gives CASSMGLAGTMGEQFF. Together with reference TRBV5-4 and TRBJ2-1, the CDR3 gives the full variable domain: ETGVTQSPTHLIKTRGQQVTLRCSSQSGHNTVSWYQQALGQGPQFIFQYYREEENGRGNFPPRFSGLQFPNYSSELNVNALELDDSALYLCASSMGLAGTMGEQFFGPGTRLTVL.

V and J are TRBV24-1 and TRBJ1-1; D uncertain. There are 13 residues in the CDR3. Trimming removed 6 bases from V and 5 bases from J, with 12 bases in between. Looked up from germline, CDR1 is KGHDR and CDR2 is SFDVKD. CDR3 loop: CATSLGASTEAFF. The CDR3 coding sequence is TGTGCCACCAGTTTGGGAGCGTCGACTGAAGCTTTCTTT.

This chain uses TRBV27 with TRBJ2-7; TRBD1 matches 10 bases. This CDR3 has 15 amino acids. Per the germline V gene, CDR1 is MNHEY and CDR2 is SMNVEV (reference sequence). Trimming removed 1 base from V and 2 bases from J; junction bases left unmatched: 2. Here the CDR3 DNA reads TGTGCCAGCAGTTTATTTGGGACAGGGGCCTACGAGCAGTACTTC. Amino acids: CASSLFGTGAYEQYF.

The chain combines TRBV11-2 with TRBJ1-3; no firm D call. Per germline, CDR1 SGHAT and CDR2 FQNNGV. CDR3 length: 13 residues. Trimming removed 4 bases at V and 4 bases at J, with 8 bases between. CDR3: CASSSPGGNTIYF. For the CDR3, the DNA is TGTGCCAGCAGCTCCCCGGGGGGAAACACCATATATTTT.

This chain connects TRBV19 to TRBJ1-1; 9 positions agree with TRBD1. The CDR3 runs to 14 residues. Germline CDR1 and CDR2: LNHDA and SQIVND (reference sequence). With V trimmed by 5 bases and J by 4 bases, 5 bases remained unmatched. The CDR3 DNA reads as TGTGCCAGTAGTCCCGGACAGGGGATCACTGAAGCTTTCTTT. It yields the protein CASSPGQGITEAFF.